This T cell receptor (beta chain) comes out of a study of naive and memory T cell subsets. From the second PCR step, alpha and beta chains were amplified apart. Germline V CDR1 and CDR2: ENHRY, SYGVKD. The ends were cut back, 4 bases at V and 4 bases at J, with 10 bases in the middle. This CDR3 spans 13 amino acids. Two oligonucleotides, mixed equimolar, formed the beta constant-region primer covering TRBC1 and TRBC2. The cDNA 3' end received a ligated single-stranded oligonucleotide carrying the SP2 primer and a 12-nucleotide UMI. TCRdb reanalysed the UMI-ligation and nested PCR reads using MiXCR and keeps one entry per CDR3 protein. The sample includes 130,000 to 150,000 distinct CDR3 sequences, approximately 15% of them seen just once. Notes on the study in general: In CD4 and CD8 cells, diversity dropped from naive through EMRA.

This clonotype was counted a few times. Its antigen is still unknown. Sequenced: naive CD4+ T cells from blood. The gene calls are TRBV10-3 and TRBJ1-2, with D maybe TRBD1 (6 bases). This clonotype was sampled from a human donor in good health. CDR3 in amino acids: CAISGQDPYGYTF. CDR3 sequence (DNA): TGTGCCATCAGTGGACAGGATCCCTATGGCTACACCTTC.